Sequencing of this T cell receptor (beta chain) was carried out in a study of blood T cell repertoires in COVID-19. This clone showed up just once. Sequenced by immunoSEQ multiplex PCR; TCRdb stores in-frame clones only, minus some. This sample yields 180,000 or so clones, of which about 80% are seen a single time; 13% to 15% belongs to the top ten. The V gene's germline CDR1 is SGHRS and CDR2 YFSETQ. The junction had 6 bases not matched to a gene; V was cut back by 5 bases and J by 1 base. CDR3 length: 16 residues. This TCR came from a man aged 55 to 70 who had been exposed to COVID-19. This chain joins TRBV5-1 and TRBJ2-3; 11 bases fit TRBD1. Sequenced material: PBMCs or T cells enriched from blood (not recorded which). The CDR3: CASSRTGQGGTDTQYF. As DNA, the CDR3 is TGCGCCAGCAGTCGGACGGGACAGGGGGGCACAGATACGCAGTATTTT.